The rows below give T cell receptor beta chains drawn from one sample of a study of blood T cells in healthy people across ages. TCRdb re-analysed the 5' RACE reads in MiXCR, keeping a single row per CDR3 protein. The table has about 1.4 million distinct CDR3 sequences, roughly 64% seen once. Sequenced material: blood. These TCRs come from a man younger than 30 in good health. CDR3s include the opening cysteine and the closing phenylalanine or tryptophan. The order of the fields is V gene, J gene, CDR3 protein.

v_call: TRBV20-1; j_call: TRBJ1-1; cdr3_aa: CSPYTSTEAFF
v_call: TRBV12-3/TRBV12-4; j_call: TRBJ1-5; cdr3_aa: CASSFFISQPQHF
v_call: TRBV27; j_call: TRBJ2-7; cdr3_aa: CASSLPGLPTYNEQYF
v_call: TRBV11-2; j_call: TRBJ2-6; cdr3_aa: CASSLGRGLDGANVLTF
v_call: TRBV27; j_call: TRBJ2-5; cdr3_aa: CASTSSNQETQYF
v_call: TRBV11-1; j_call: NA; cdr3_aa: CASSHQGDSRTEETQYF
v_call: TRBV29-1; j_call: TRBJ2-1; cdr3_aa: CSVRGSSGHNEQFF
v_call: TRBV7-9; j_call: TRBJ2-6; cdr3_aa: CASSAYRGSGANVLTF
v_call: TRBV5-1; j_call: TRBJ2-1; cdr3_aa: CASSLSYNEQFF
v_call: TRBV11-2; j_call: TRBJ2-1; cdr3_aa: CASGKALEQFF
v_call: TRBV2; j_call: TRBJ2-3; cdr3_aa: CASPRTGTDTQYF
v_call: TRBV28; j_call: NA; cdr3_aa: CASSLVGGDLYEQYF
v_call: TRBV3-1; j_call: TRBJ2-3; cdr3_aa: CASSQDRWSGGDTDTQYF
v_call: TRBV27; j_call: TRBJ2-3; cdr3_aa: CASSGLTSLGTDTQYF
v_call: TRBV14; j_call: TRBJ2-7; cdr3_aa: CASSPFVSGPRSYEQYF